Below, 28 T cell receptor beta chains from the same sample are listed, as sequenced in a study of cytomegalovirus exposure and HLA in healthy donors. Researchers ran the PCR with 60 Vbeta and 13 Jbeta primers. Measured with immunoSEQ multiplex PCR; TCRdb has only the in-frame clones, and not every one. The table records about 180,000 clones, roughly 80% of them present only once. The material sequenced was PBMCs. Receptors were obtained from a female donor in good health and CMV-seronegative.

The chain is built from TRBV15 and TRBJ2-1, with D tentatively TRBD1 (5 bases). This CDR3 comprises 16 residues. Per the germline V gene, CDR1 is LNHNV and CDR2 is YYDKDF (reference sequence). Between the trimmed V and J ends, which lost 0 bases and 3 bases, there was a span of 12 bases. The CDR3 DNA reads TGTGCCACCAGCAGAGACGGCTCCAGGGTCTACAATGAGCAGTTCTTC. This translates into CATSRDGSRVYNEQFF.

The chain has TRBV5-1 and TRBJ2-1, with 13 positions matching TRBD2. Germline CDR1 and CDR2: SGHRS and YFSETQ. The CDR3 extends over 16 amino acids. V was pared by 6 bases and J by 8 bases, with 11 bases of the junction left unmatched. CDR3 coding DNA: TGCGCCAGCATGGTTGGCGGACTAGCGGGAGACTATGAGCAGTTCTTC. It is translated as CASMVGGLAGDYEQFF.

The chain joins TRBV9 to TRBJ1-1; 9 bases fit TRBD1. The germline CDR1 and CDR2 sequences are SGDLS and YYNGEE. V shed 0 bases, J shed 0 bases, and the junction held 12 bases outside the gene matches. The CDR3 consists of 19 residues. CDR3 nucleotide sequence: TGTGCCAGCAGCGTAGGGGTGGGACAGGGCGTTCGGATGAACACTGAAGCTTTCTTT. The encoded protein is CASSVGVGQGVRMNTEAFF.

The chain links TRBV30 to TRBJ2-1; 9 nucleotides align to TRBD1. V was clipped by 1 base and J by 7 bases; unmatched bases: 8. Germline lookup yields CDR1 GTSNPN and CDR2 SVGIG (reference sequence). The length of the CDR3 is 15 residues. DNA for the CDR3: TGTGCCTGGAGTGGATACAGGGGGCTAAAAAATGAGCAGTTCTTC. Translating gives CAWSGYRGLKNEQFF.

The rearrangement joins TRBV18 to TRBJ2-5; D is perhaps TRBD2 (7 bases). Germline V lookup: CDR1 KGHSH, CDR2 LQKENI. Trimming took off 0 bases at V and 4 bases at J, with 9 bases between the two ends. This CDR3 contains 14 residues. Written as DNA, the CDR3 is TGTGCCAGCTCACCACCGGGGGGGCGAGAGACCCAGTACTTC. It codes for CASSPPGGRETQYF.

J is TRBJ1-5 and V is TRBV19; possibly TRBD1 for D (5 bases). Looked up from germline, CDR1 is LNHDA and CDR2 is SQIVND (reference sequence). The CDR3 runs 14 residues. V was cut by 6 bases and J by 0 bases, with 9 bases left in between. The CDR3: CASSPGYSNQPQHF. For the CDR3, the DNA is TGTGCCAGTAGCCCAGGGTATAGCAATCAGCCCCAGCATTTT.

V and J are TRBV28 and TRBJ1-2; D may be TRBD1 (5 bases). The germline V gene encodes CDR1 MDHEN and CDR2 SYDVKM. V was shortened by 5 bases and J by 4 bases, with 14 bases between the two germline ends. The CDR3 length is 14 residues. CDR3 residues: CASSPAGPLYGYTF. The CDR3 coding sequence is TGTGCCAGCAGTCCGGCGGGGCCGCTCTATGGCTACACCTTC.

The genes are TRBV7-9 and TRBJ2-5, with a weak D call TRBD1 (6 bases). V shed 1 base and J shed 1 base, with 16 bases lying between them. The CDR3 covers 17 residues. Germline CDR1 is SEHNR and CDR2 is FQNEAQ (reference sequence). The CDR3 is CASSLVGPTGSQETQYF. The CDR3 DNA follows: TGTGCCAGCAGCTTAGTAGGGCCTACAGGGAGCCAAGAGACCCAGTACTTC.

The chain is built from TRBV11-1 and TRBJ2-7, with D perhaps matching TRBD2 (5 bases). In germline, CDR1 is SGHAT, CDR2 FQDESV (reference sequence). V lost 1 base to trimming and J lost 4 bases, with 8 bases between them. This CDR3 is built from 13 residues. CDR3 coding DNA: TGTGCCAGCAGCTTAGGGACTGGTTACGAGCAGTACTTC. Its protein is CASSLGTGYEQYF.

The gene calls are TRBV7-2 and TRBJ1-2, with 8 bases that match TRBD1. Germline CDR1 reads SGHTA; CDR2 reads FQGNSA. Unmatched junction bases numbered 12, after V lost 3 bases and J lost 6 bases. The CDR3 spans 16 residues. CDR3 nucleotides: TGTGCCAGCAGCTTTATCTCGGTGGGACAGGATGATGGCTACACCTTC. It specifies CASSFISVGQDDGYTF.

The chain has TRBV4-3 and TRBJ2-7; TRBD1 is a possible D gene (6 bases). CDR3 length equals 13 residues. The V end lost 1 base, the J end lost 6 bases, and 10 bases lay between the germline ends. Germline lookup yields CDR1 LGHNA and CDR2 YSLEER. The CDR3 region has the DNA TGCGCCAGCAGCCAAGTACAGGGTACCGAGCAGTACTTC. The encoded protein is CASSQVQGTEQYF.

J is TRBJ1-1 and V is TRBV29-1; the match to TRBD1 covers 7 bases. The CDR3 spans 14 residues. Looked up from germline, CDR1 is SQVTM and CDR2 is ANQGSEA. V dropped 4 bases and J dropped 5; count of bases not matched to a gene: 10. Here the CDR3 reads CSVGGGAGKTEAFF. The CDR3 nucleotides read TGCAGCGTTGGAGGGGGCGCCGGTAAGACTGAAGCTTTCTTT.

The chain uses TRBV11-3 and TRBJ2-7; the match to TRBD1 covers 11 bases. Germline V gene sequence: CDR1 SGHNT, CDR2 YENEEA. The CDR3 runs to 14 residues. The trim removed 5 bases at V and 2 bases at J, leaving 2 bases unmatched. This CDR3 is CASSPGQGAYEQYF. CDR3 in DNA: TGTGCCAGCAGCCCGGGACAGGGGGCCTACGAGCAGTACTTC.

A few counts support this clone. The rearrangement uses TRBV6-5 and TRBJ2-1, with 10 bases aligning to TRBD2. In germline, CDR1 is MNHEY, CDR2 SVGAGI. V was pared by 0 bases and J by 3 bases, with 2 bases of the junction left unmatched. This CDR3 contains 16 residues. The CDR3 coding sequence is TGTGCCAGCAGTTACTCCAAGCGGGGGGGCTACAATGAGCAGTTCTTC. The encoded protein is CASSYSKRGGYNEQFF.

J is TRBJ2-5 and V is TRBV7-2, with 9 bases that match TRBD1. Unmatched junction bases numbered 6, after V lost 5 bases and J lost 5 bases. CDR1 is SGHTA and CDR2 is FQGNSA in the germline V gene. CDR3 length: 14 amino acids. CDR3 nucleotide sequence: TGTGCCAGCAGCCAGGGGGACAGGGCCGAGACCCAGTACTTC. As protein: CASSQGDRAETQYF.

The rearrangement uses TRBV4-1 and TRBJ2-7, with 9 bases matching TRBD2. The CDR3 is 14 residues long. V trimming: 1 base; J trimming: 9 bases; junction bases outside the gene matches: 7. Germline-derived CDR1 and CDR2 are MGHRA and YSYEKL. The CDR3 region is CASSQGREGAPQYF. CDR3 DNA sequence: TGCGCCAGCAGCCAAGGGCGGGAGGGCGCACCGCAGTACTTC.

This clone came up a few times. The genes are TRBV10-1 and TRBJ2-7; 11 positions agree with TRBD2. Germline CDR1 WNHNN, CDR2 SYGVQD (reference sequence). Trimming at V came to 5 bases and at J to 3 bases, leaving 12 bases not matched to a gene. The CDR3 totals 17 residues. CDR3 DNA: TGCGCCAGCAGTCCCGGCCTACTAGCGGGGGAGTACTACGAGCAGTACTTC. Protein product: CASSPGLLAGEYYEQYF.

This clone was seen once. J is TRBJ2-5 and V is TRBV27; TRBD2 matches at 8 bases. This CDR3 comprises 15 residues. With V trimmed by 7 bases and J by 1 base, 8 bases remained unmatched. Germline assignment: CDR1 MNHEY and CDR2 SMNVEV (reference sequence). The CDR3 DNA is TGTGCCAGCACCGCCGGGACTAGGGGCCAAGAGACCCAGTACTTC. This sequence encodes CASTAGTRGQETQYF.

This clone has a handful of counts. V gene TRBV28 combines with J gene TRBJ1-2, with 7 positions matching TRBD1. Trimming cost V 5 bases and J 7 bases; bases outside gene matches: 7. CDR1 is MDHEN and CDR2 is SYDVKM in the germline V gene. The CDR3 is 13 amino acids. This CDR3 is CASSPGQRPGYTF. CDR3 DNA sequence: TGTGCCAGCAGTCCGGGACAGCGGCCTGGCTACACCTTC.

V is TRBV11-3 and J is TRBJ2-2; D is unclear. Per the germline V gene, CDR1 is SGHNT and CDR2 is YENEEA. The CDR3 is made up of 13 amino acids. The V end was cut by 1 base, the J end by 15 bases, with 15 bases between. The DNA for the CDR3 is TGTGCCAGCAGCTTAGTTCCCAGTATATCGTTGTTTTTT. It codes for CASSLVPSISLFF.

Points on this clone: This sample also contains other DNA sequences that code for the same CDR3. This chain joins TRBV6-5 and TRBJ2-7; TRBD1 might be the D (6 bases). This CDR3 contains 13 residues. The germline V gene encodes CDR1 MNHEY and CDR2 SVGAGI. V was trimmed by 0 bases and J by 4 bases, leaving 7 bases between them. CDR3 bases: TGTGCCAGCAGTTACTCCAGGGGATACGAGCAGTACTTC. It encodes CASSYSRGYEQYF.

The J gene is TRBJ1-5, the V gene TRBV11-2, with D unresolved. Per germline, CDR1 SGHAT and CDR2 FQNNGV. V was pared by 4 bases and J by 1 base, with 5 bases between. The CDR3 loop spans 13 amino acids. The CDR3 sequence is CASSYQSNQPQHF. For the CDR3, the DNA is TGTGCCAGCAGCTACCAGAGCAATCAGCCCCAGCATTTT.

This chain uses TRBV4-3 with TRBJ2-2; 10 bases agree with TRBD2. The CDR3 length is 15 residues. Germline values: CDR1 LGHNA, CDR2 YSLEER. V was pared by 2 bases and J by 4 bases, with 1 base of the junction left unmatched. As DNA, the CDR3 is TGCGCCAGCAGCCAAAAGCGGGGGGGCACCGGGGAGCTGTTTTTT. Its protein is CASSQKRGGTGELFF.

The V gene is TRBV5-1, the J gene TRBJ2-7, with 11 nucleotides matching TRBD2. The germline CDR1 and CDR2 sequences are SGHRS and YFSETQ. The trim removed 2 bases at V and 7 bases at J, leaving 8 bases unmatched. This CDR3 has 15 residues. The CDR3 loop reads CASSFGTSGPGEQYF. The CDR3 DNA reads TGCGCCAGCAGCTTCGGGACTAGCGGACCGGGGGAGCAGTACTTC.

The chain employs TRBV4-3 and TRBJ2-7; no clear D gene. Trimming stripped 0 bases from V and 3 bases from J, with 6 bases between. This CDR3 is 13 amino acids long. CDR1 is LGHNA and CDR2 is YSLEER in the germline V gene. The CDR3 reads CASSQDGRYEQYF. Written as DNA, the CDR3 is TGCGCCAGCAGCCAAGATGGCCGCTACGAGCAGTACTTC.

The rearrangement uses TRBV9 and TRBJ2-7; D remains unclear. The CDR3 length is 14 residues. V dropped 4 bases and J dropped 0 bases, with 11 bases sitting between them. The germline CDR1 and CDR2 sequences are SGDLS and YYNGEE. The CDR3 loop reads CASSPLLSSYEQYF. The CDR3 DNA follows: TGTGCCAGCAGCCCACTATTGAGCTCCTACGAGCAGTACTTC.

The chain uses TRBV9 and TRBJ2-3; D perhaps matches TRBD2 (5 bases). In germline, CDR1 is SGDLS, CDR2 YYNGEE. The CDR3 consists of 13 residues. Trimming shortened V by 3 bases and J by 3 bases, and 8 bases separated the two germline ends. CDR3 in DNA: TGTGCCAGCAGCGGGGAGACGACAGATACGCAGTATTTT. This encodes CASSGETTDTQYF.

The rearrangement uses TRBV27 and TRBJ2-5, with unresolved D. The tail of the sequence fits TRBJ2-7 better, so the J call may be wrong. Germline CDR1 is MNHEY and CDR2 is SMNVEV (reference sequence). The CDR3 is 14 residues long. In DNA, the CDR3 is TGTGCCAGCAGTTACCGCGACAAGTCCTACGAGCAGTACTTC. Translated, it gives CASSYRDKSYEQYF.